The clone carrying this T cell receptor (beta chain) showed up many times. Its antigen is not identified. The data originate from a study of T-cell reconstitution after alpha-beta-depleted transplantation in children. General study points: It was newly produced T cells that mostly accounted for T-cell counts and diversity one year after transplant. Recipient T cells and thymic progenitors that survived were the source of the high TCRbeta diversity seen at day 60 in some patients. Expanded clones from the graft, numbering several hundred, reportedly supplied alpha-beta T cells about two months after transplant.

Preparing the TCRbeta library involved the use of unique molecular identifiers. Via MiXCR, TCRdb re-called the PCR reads, giving one row per CDR3 protein. The sample has roughly 790,000 distinct CDR3 sequences, about 15% seen once. Germline-derived CDR1 and CDR2 are LNHNV and YYDKDF (reference sequence). This CDR3 spans 16 amino acids. Trimming removed 3 bases from V and 5 bases from J; junction bases left unmatched: 8. This sample comprised PBMCs, mostly from graft donor cells, obtained 360 days after TCRalphabeta/CD19-depleted stem cell transplant. The chain carries TRBV15 and TRBJ2-5; 11 bases agree with TRBD2. This TCR was recovered from a male patient younger than 18 who had a stem cell transplant for acute lymphoblastic leukemia, so the T cells may come from the graft donor. Here the CDR3 reads CATSSVLAGVRETQYF. CDR3 bases: TGTGCCACCAGCAGCGTACTAGCGGGAGTTCGGGAGACCCAGTACTTC.